This T cell receptor beta chain was sequenced in a study of blood T cell repertoires in COVID-19. For the study at large: Sources were T cells, B-cell-depleted T cells, or PBMCs; the material itself was cDNA or gDNA.

In the original analysis: Nucleated cell counts were estimated from reference gene primer amplification. Profiling relied on immunoSEQ multiplex PCR, and the TCRdb table lists in-frame clones only, not all of them. V and J calls and clone size come straight from that table; D and trimming were deduced from the DNA. The sample lists around 280,000 clones, approximately 91% seen once, with about 11% in the top ten. Seattle's enrolled individuals joined amid active infection and were then monitored longitudinally. V lost 2 bases and J lost 8; bases outside the gene matches: 12. This CDR3 comprises 16 residues. The germline V gene encodes CDR1 WNHNN and CDR2 SYGVQD (reference sequence).

Sequenced input: peripheral blood. The origin of this receptor is a woman in her twenties or thirties with COVID-19, enrolled during active disease. V usage is TRBV10-1 and J usage is TRBJ2-1; 7 nucleotides align to TRBD2. As DNA, the CDR3 is TGCGCCAGCAGTGAGACCGGACTAGTTCTTAGCTATGAGCAGTTCTTC. As protein: CASSETGLVLSYEQFF.